The clone carrying this T cell receptor (beta chain) has just a few counts. Its antigen is as yet unknown. The data derive from a study of T cells in Graves' hyperthyroidism and ophthalmopathy. The authors deemed Graves' hyperthyroidism stable absent ophthalmopathy progression within 18 months. From under 12 ml of fresh peripheral blood, PBMCs were isolated. TCR beta CDR3 regions were amplified from RNA transcripts. TCR CDR3 underwent first-round RT-PCR with the HTBI primer set. One entry per CDR3 protein results from TCRdb running MiXCR on the multiplex PCR reads. This table has around 430,000 distinct CDR3 sequences, about 16% appearing once. Study-level results: Prediction of ophthalmopathy progression came a median 6.5 months pre-onset.

This TCR came from a woman in her twenties or thirties with Graves' hyperthyroidism. The specimen was blood.

This CDR3 is CASSITRGVSNQPQHF. As DNA, the CDR3 is TGTGCCAGTAGTATCACGAGGGGAGTTAGCAATCAGCCCCAGCATTTT. V is TRBV19 and J is TRBJ1-5, with a tentative D call TRBD1 (5 bases). CDR1 is LNHDA and CDR2 is SQIVND in the germline V gene (reference sequence). This CDR3 comprises 16 residues. V dropped 3 bases and J dropped 0 bases, with 12 bases sitting between them.